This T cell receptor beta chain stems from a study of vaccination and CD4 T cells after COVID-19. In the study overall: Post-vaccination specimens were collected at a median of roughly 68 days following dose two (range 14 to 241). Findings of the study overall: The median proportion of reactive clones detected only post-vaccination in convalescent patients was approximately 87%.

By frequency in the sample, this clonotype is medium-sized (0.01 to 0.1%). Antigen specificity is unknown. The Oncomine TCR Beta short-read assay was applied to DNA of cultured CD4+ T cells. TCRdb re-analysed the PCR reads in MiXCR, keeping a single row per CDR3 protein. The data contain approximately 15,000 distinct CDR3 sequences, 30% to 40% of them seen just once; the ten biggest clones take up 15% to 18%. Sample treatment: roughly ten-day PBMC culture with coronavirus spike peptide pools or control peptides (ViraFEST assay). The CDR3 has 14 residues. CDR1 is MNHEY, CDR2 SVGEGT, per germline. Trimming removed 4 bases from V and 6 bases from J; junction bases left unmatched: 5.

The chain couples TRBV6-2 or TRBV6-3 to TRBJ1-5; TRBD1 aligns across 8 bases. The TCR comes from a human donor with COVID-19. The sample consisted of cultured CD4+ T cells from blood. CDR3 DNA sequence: TGTGCCAGCAGTTGGACAGGGTCGACTCAGCCCCAGCATTTT. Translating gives CASSWTGSTQPQHF.